This T cell receptor (beta chain) was obtained from a study of CD4 T cells in relation to SARS-CoV-2 and coronaviruses. Whole-study results and caveats: Crossreactivity was assessed only for spike protein, not other viral proteins.

Sequenced by immunoSEQ multiplex PCR; TCRdb stores in-frame clones only, minus some. The sample records around 22,000 clones, around 74% being singletons. V lost 8 bases and J lost 6; bases outside the gene matches: 4. The germline V gene encodes CDR1 SNHLY and CDR2 FYNNEI. This CDR3 spans 12 amino acids. This clone has more than one count but fewer than ten. The antigen is unknown. CD4+ T cells from unexposed donors were obtained before the COVID-19 pandemic (2011-2018). CD4+ T cells were isolated from the cells after 10 days of culture. Unexposed-donor CD4+ T cells were probed with SARS-CoV-2 S/N and four cold-coronavirus spikes, cells permitting.

The chain combines TRBV2 with TRBJ1-1; 9 bases align to TRBD1. This clonotype was obtained from a human donor in good health. Sequences were obtained from CD4+ T cells from PBMCs, cultured in vitro. In nucleotides, the CDR3 is TGTGCCAGCGGGACAGGGATCGCTGAAGCTTTCTTT. Encoded protein: CASGTGIAEAFF.